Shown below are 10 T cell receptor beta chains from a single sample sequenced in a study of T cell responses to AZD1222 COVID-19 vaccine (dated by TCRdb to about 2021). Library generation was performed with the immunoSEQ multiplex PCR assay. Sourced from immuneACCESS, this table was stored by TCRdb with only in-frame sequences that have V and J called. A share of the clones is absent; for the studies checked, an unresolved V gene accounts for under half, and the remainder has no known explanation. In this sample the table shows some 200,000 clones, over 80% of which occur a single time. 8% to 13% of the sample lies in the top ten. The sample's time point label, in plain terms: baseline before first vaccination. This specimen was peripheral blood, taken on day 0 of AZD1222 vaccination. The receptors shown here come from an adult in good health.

CDR3 sequence (DNA): TGTGCCAGCAGCACGACAGCCATTGCAACTAATGAAAAACTGTTTTTT. Translation: CASSTTAIATNEKLFF. The genes are TRBV7-9 and TRBJ1-4, with D tentatively TRBD1 (5 bases). The ends were cut back, 5 bases at V and 0 bases at J, with 13 bases in the middle. From germline, CDR1 is SEHNR and CDR2 FQNEAQ (reference sequence). This CDR3 is built from 16 residues.

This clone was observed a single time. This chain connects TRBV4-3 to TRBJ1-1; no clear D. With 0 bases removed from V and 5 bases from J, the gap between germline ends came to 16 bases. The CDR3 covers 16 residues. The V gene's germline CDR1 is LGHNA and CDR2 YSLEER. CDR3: CASSQDRPSGGTEAFF. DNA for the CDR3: TGCGCCAGCAGCCAAGATCGGCCCTCGGGCGGGACTGAAGCTTTCTTT.

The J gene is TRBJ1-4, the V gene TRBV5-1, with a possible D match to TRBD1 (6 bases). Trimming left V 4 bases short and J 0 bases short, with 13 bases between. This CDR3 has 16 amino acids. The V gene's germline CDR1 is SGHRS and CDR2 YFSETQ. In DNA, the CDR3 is TGCGCCAGCAGCGAACAGGGTTGGGCAACTAATGAAAAACTGTTTTTT. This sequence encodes CASSEQGWATNEKLFF.

CDR3 sequence reads: CASSAGAIYEQYV. DNA of the CDR3: TGTGCCAGCTCTGCAGGTGCCATATACGAGCAGTACGTC. V and J are TRBV27 and TRBJ2-7; D is undetermined. V lost 8 bases to trimming and J lost 4 bases, with 15 bases between them. Per germline, CDR1 MNHEY and CDR2 SMNVEV (reference sequence). There are 13 residues in the CDR3.

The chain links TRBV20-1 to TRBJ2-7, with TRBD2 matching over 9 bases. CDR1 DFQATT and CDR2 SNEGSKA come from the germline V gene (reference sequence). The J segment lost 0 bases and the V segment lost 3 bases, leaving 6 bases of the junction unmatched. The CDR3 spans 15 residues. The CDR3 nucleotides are TGCAGTGCTAGTTTGGCGGGAGGGCCCTCCTACGAGCAGTACTTC. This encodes CSASLAGGPSYEQYF.

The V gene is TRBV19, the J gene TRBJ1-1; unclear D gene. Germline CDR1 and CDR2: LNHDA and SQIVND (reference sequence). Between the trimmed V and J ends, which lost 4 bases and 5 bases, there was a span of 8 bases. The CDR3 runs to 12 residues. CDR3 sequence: CASSNGGTEAFF. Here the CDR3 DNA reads TGTGCCAGTAGTAACGGCGGTACTGAAGCTTTCTTT.

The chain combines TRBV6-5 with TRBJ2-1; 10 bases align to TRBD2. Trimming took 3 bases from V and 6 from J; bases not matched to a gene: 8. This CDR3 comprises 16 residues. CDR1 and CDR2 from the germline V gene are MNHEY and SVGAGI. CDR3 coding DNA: TGTGCCAGCAGTTATCCCTCGGGACTAGCGATCAATGAGCAGTTCTTC. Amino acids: CASSYPSGLAINEQFF.

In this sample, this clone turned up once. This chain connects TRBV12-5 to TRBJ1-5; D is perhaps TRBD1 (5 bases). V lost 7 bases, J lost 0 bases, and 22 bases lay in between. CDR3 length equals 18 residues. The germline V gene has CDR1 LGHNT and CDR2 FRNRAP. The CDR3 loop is CASAPLTGQGYSNQPQHF. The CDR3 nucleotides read TGTGCTAGTGCCCCCCTCACCGGGCAGGGCTATAGCAATCAGCCCCAGCATTTT.

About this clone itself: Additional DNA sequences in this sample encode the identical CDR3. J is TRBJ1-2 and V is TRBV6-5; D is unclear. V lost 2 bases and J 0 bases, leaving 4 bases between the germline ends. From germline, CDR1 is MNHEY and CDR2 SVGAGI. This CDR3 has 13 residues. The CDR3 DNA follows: TGTGCCAGCAGTTACGGAGCTAACTATGGCTACACCTTC. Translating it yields CASSYGANYGYTF.

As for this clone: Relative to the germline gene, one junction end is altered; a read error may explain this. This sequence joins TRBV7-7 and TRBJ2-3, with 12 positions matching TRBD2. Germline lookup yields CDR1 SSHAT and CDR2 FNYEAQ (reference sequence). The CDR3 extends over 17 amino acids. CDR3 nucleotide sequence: TGTGCTAGCAGCTTACTCCGGACTAGCGGGAAACCCGATACGCAGTATTTT. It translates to CASSLLRTSGKPDTQYF.